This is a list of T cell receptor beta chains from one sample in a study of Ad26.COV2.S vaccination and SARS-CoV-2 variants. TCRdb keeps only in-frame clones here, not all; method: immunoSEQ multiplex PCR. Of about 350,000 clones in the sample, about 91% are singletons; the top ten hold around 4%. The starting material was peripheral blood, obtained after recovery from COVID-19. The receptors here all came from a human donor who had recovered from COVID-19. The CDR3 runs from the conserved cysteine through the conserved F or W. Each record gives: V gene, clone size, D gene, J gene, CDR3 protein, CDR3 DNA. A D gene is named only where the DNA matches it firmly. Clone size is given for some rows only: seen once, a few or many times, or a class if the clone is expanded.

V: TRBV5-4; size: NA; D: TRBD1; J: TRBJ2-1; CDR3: CAIPRDRSNNEQFF; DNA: TGTGCCATTCCCCGGGACAGGTCCAACAATGAGCAGTTCTTC
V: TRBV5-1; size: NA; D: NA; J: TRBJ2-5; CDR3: CASSYRRAQETQYF; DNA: TGCGCCAGCAGCTACAGACGGGCCCAAGAGACCCAGTACTTC
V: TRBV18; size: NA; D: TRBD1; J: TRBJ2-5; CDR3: CASSPPRGRGETQYF; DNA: TGTGCCAGCTCACCACCCAGGGGGCGAGGGGAGACCCAGTACTTC
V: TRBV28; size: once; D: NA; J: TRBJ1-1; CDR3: CASSLLGGAEAFF; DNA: TGTGCCAGCAGTTTATTGGGGGGGGCTGAAGCTTTCTTT
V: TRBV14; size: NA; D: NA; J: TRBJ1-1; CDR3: CASSQGSKGRAFF; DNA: TGTGCCAGCAGCCAAGGGTCCAAGGGGAGGGCTTTCTTT
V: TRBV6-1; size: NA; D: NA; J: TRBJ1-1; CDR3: CASSDRGVTTEAFF; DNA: TGTGCCAGCAGTGACAGGGGTGTGACCACTGAAGCTTTCTTT
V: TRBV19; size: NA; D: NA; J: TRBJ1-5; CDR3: CASSIWQGSPGNQPQHF; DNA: TGTGCCAGTAGTATTTGGCAGGGCAGCCCGGGGAATCAGCCCCAGCATTTT
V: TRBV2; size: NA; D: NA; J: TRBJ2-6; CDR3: CASSEDRSGANVLTF; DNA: TGTGCCAGCAGTGAAGATCGGTCTGGGGCCAACGTCCTGACTTTC
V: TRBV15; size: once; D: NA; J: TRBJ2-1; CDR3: CATSGSRLGPFNEQFF; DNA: TGTGCCACCAGCGGATCTAGACTGGGGCCATTTAATGAGCAGTTCTTC
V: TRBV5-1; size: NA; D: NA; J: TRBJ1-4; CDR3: CASSLGYATNEKLFF; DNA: TGCGCCAGCAGCTTGGGTTATGCAACTAATGAAAAACTGTTTTTT
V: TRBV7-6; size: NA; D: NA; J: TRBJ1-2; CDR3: CASSLVGYGYTF; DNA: TGTGCCAGCAGCTTAGTTGGCTATGGCTACACCTTC
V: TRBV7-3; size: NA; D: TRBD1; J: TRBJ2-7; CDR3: CASSPDRDAHEQYF; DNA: TGTGCCAGCAGCCCGGACAGGGATGCCCACGAGCAGTACTTC
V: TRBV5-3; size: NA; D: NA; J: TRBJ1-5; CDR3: CARSCFPATGGNQPQHF; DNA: TGTGCCAGAAGCTGTTTTCCGGCGACAGGAGGCAATCAGCCCCAGCATTTT
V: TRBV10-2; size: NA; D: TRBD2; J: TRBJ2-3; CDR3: CASSEYPSGVTDTQYF; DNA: TGCGCCAGCAGTGAGTACCCTAGCGGGGTCACAGATACGCAGTATTTT
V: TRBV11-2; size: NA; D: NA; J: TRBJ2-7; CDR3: CASSSISYEQYF; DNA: TGTGCCAGCAGTTCCATCTCCTACGAGCAGTACTTC
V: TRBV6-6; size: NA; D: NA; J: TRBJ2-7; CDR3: CASRTGIQEKYEQYF; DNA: TGTGCCAGCAGGACCGGGATCCAAGAAAAGTACGAGCAGTACTTC
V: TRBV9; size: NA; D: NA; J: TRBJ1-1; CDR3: CASTPRWVNTEAFF; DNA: TGTGCCAGCACCCCCCGGTGGGTAAACACTGAAGCTTTCTTT
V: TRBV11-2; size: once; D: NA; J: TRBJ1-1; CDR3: CASSQQTNTEAFF; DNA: TGTGCCAGCAGCCAGCAGACAAACACTGAAGCTTTCTTT
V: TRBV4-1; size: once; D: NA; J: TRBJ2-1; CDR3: CASSQEGGYNEQFF; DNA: TGCGCCAGCAGCCAAGAGGGCGGTTACAATGAGCAGTTCTTC
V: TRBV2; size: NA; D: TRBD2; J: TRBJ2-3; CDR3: CASSRRLAGGPDTQYF; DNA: TGTGCCAGCAGTCGGCGACTAGCGGGGGGGCCAGATACGCAGTATTTT
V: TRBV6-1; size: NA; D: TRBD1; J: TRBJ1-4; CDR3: CASSYHDRAKLFF; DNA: TGTGCCAGCAGTTATCACGACAGGGCCAAACTGTTTTTT
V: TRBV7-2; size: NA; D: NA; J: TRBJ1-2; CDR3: CASSLPGGGYTF; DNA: TGTGCCAGCAGCTTACCCGGAGGTGGCTACACCTTC
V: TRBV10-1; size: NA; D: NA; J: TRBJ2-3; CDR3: CASSESEEITDTQYF; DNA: TGCGCCAGCAGTGAGTCTGAAGAGATCACAGATACGCAGTATTTT
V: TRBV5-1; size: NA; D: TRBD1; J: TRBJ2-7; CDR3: CASSLAGGALYEQYF; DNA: TGCGCCAGCAGCTTGGCAGGGGGTGCTCTATACGAGCAGTACTTC
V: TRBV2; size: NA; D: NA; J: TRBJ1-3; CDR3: CASSETFWGRKAGNTIYF; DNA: TGTGCCAGCAGTGAAACCTTCTGGGGGCGAAAAGCTGGAAACACCATATATTTT
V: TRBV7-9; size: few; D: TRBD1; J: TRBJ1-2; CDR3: CASSPRGQGSRSYTF; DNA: TGTGCCAGCAGCCCTAGGGGACAGGGGAGTCGTAGCTACACCTTC
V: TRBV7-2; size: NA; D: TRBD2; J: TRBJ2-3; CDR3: CASSFLAGGPSTDTQYF; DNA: TGTGCCAGCAGCTTTCTAGCGGGGGGGCCTTCGACAGATACGCAGTATTTT
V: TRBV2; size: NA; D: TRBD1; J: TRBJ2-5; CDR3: CASSERTGGETQYF; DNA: TGTGCCAGCAGTGAAAGGACAGGGGGTGAGACCCAGTACTTC
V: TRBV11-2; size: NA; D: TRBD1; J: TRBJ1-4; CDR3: CASSLMGGQLNEKLFF; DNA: TGTGCCAGCAGCTTAATGGGGGGACAGTTAAATGAAAAACTGTTTTTT
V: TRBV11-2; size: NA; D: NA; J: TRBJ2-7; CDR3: CASSFGSRESEQYF; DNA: TGTGCCAGCAGCTTTGGATCCAGGGAATCCGAGCAGTACTTC
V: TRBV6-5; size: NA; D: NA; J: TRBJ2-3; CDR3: CASSYSDQGEQYF; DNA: TGTGCCAGCAGTTACTCCGATCAGGGTGAGCAGTATTTT
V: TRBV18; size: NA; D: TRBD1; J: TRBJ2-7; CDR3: CASSPGTAFDEQYF; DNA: TGTGCCAGCTCACCCGGGACAGCTTTTGACGAGCAGTACTTC
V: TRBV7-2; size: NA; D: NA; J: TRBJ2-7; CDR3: CASSLIEMQGEQYF; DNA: TGTGCCAGCAGCTTAATCGAAATGCAGGGCGAGCAGTACTTC
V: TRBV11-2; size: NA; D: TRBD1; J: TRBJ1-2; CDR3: CASSLAQGAYGYTF; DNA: TGTGCCAGCAGCTTAGCCCAGGGGGCGTATGGCTACACCTTC
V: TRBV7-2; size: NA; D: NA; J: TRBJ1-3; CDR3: CASSLAPGLAGPGNTIYF; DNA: TGTGCCAGCAGCTTAGCCCCCGGGCTGGCGGGCCCTGGAAACACCATATATTTT
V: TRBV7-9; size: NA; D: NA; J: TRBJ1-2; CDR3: CASSPQTWGSYGYTF; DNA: TGTGCCAGCAGCCCTCAGACGTGGGGGAGCTATGGCTACACCTTC
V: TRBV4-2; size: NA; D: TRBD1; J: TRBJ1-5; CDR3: CASSQGPTGTANQPQHF; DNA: TGTGCCAGCAGCCAGGGACCAACCGGGACAGCCAATCAGCCCCAGCATTTT
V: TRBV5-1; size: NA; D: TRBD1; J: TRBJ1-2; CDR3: CASKAGTEYGYTF; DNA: TGCGCCAGCAAGGCCGGGACAGAATATGGCTACACCTTC
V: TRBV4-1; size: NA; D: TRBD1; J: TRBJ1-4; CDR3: CASSQETGQGSEKLFF; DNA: TGCGCCAGCAGCCAAGAAACGGGACAGGGCAGTGAAAAACTGTTTTTT
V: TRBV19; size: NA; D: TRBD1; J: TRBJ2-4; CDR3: CASKQGGANIQYF; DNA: TGTGCCAGTAAACAGGGGGGTGCAAACATTCAGTACTTC
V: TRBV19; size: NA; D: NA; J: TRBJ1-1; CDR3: CASSPSVNTEAFF; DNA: TGTGCCAGTAGTCCCTCAGTGAACACTGAAGCTTTCTTT
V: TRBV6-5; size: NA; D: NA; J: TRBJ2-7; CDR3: CASIQSGYEQYF; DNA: TGTGCCAGCATCCAGTCCGGCTACGAGCAGTACTTC
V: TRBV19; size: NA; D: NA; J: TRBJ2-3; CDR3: CASRRVVGDTQYF; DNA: TGTGCCAGCCGCCGGGTGGTCGGAGATACGCAGTATTTT
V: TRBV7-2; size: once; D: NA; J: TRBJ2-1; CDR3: CASTSVGVAYNEQFF; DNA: TGTGCCAGCACTTCAGTGGGGGTTGCCTACAATGAGCAGTTCTTC
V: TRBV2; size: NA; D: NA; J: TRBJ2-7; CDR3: CASTKDLGYEQYF; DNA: TGTGCCAGCACCAAGGATCTAGGCTACGAGCAGTACTTC
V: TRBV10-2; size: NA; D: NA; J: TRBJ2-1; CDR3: CASSVLGGSEFF; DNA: TGCGCCAGCAGTGTTTTGGGGGGTTCAGAATTCTTC
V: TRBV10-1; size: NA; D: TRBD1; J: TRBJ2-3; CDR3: CASSAGTGIGDTQYF; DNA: TGCGCCAGCAGTGCAGGGACAGGGATCGGGGATACGCAGTATTTT
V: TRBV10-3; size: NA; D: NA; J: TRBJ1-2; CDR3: CATNGLDYGYTF; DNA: TGTGCCACCAACGGCCTGGATTATGGCTACACCTTC
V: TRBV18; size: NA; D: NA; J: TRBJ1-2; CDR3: CASSPSRGDYGYTF; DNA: TGTGCCAGCTCACCTTCCAGGGGTGACTATGGCTACACCTTC
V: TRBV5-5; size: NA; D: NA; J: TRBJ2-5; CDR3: CASSYGTLQETQYF; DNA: TGTGCCAGCAGCTACGGGACACTCCAAGAGACCCAGTACTTC
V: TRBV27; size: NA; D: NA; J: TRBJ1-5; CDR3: CASSLTTGQPQHF; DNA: TGTGCCAGCAGTTTGACAACAGGTCAGCCCCAGCATTTT
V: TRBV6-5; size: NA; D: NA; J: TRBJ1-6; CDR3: CASSPLASYNSPLHF; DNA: TGTGCCAGCAGCCCGCTCGCCTCCTATAATTCACCCCTCCACTTT
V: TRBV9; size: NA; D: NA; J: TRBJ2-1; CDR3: CASSHRDADLNEQFF; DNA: TGTGCCAGCAGCCACAGGGATGCGGATCTCAATGAGCAGTTCTTC
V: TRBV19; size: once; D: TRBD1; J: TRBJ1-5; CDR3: CASSLGTANQPQHF; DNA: TGTGCCAGTAGTCTAGGGACAGCCAATCAGCCCCAGCATTTT
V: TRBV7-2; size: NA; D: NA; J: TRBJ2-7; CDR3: CASTVSSHEQYF; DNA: TGTGCCAGCACAGTGTCCTCCCACGAGCAGTACTTC
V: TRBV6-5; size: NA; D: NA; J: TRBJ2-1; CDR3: CASGSPLTLGNEQFF; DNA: TGTGCCAGCGGATCACCCCTAACGCTTGGCAATGAGCAGTTCTTC
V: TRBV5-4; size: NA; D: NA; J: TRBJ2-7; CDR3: CASSLGWGGEQYF; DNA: TGTGCCAGCAGCTTGGGCTGGGGCGGCGAGCAGTACTTC